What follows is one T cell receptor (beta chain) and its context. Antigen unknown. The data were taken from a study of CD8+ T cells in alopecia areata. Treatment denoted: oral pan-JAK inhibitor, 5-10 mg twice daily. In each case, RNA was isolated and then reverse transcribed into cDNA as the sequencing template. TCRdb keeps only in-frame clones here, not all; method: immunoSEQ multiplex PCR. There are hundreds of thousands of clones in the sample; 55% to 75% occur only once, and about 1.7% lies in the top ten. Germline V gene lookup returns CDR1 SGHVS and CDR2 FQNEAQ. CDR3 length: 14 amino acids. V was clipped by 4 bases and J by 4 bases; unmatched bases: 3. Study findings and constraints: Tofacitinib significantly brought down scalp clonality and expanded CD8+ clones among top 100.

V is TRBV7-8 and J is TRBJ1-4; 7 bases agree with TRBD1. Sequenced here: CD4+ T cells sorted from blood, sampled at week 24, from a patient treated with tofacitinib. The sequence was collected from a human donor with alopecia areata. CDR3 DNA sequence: TGTGCCAGCAGCTCCGACAGGGATAATGAAAAACTGTTTTTT. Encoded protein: CASSSDRDNEKLFF.